This T cell receptor beta chain originates from a study of blood T cell repertoires in COVID-19. Study background: Sites across the United States, Italy and Spain contributed samples from acute and convalescent COVID-19. T cells, B-cell-depleted T cells, or PBMCs provided the cDNA or gDNA that served as material.

This clone was observed a single time. The CDR3 spans 16 residues. V lost 5 bases and J lost 1; bases outside the gene matches: 10. The germline V gene encodes CDR1 SGHTA and CDR2 FQGNSA. Here immunoSEQ multiplex PCR was the method, and the copy in TCRdb shows in-frame clones only, minus some. The sample holds a few hundred thousand clones; approximately 86% are singletons and the top ten take approximately 2.9%. The source material was peripheral blood. The V and J genes are TRBV7-2 and TRBJ2-5; TRBD2 agrees at 7 bases. The receptor was isolated from a man aged 55 to 69 with acute or convalescent COVID-19. CDR3: CASSHLRGGTQETQYF. The CDR3 DNA reads TGTGCCAGCAGCCACCTTCGCGGGGGAACCCAAGAGACCCAGTACTTC.